Sequencing of this TCR beta chain was carried out in a study of shared clonotypes between healthy human individuals. The V gene lost 2 bases and the J gene lost 6 bases, with 5 bases spanning the gap. Germline V gene data show CDR1 as SGHVS and CDR2 as FQNEAQ. This CDR3 is built from 11 residues. In the case of this clone: What it recognizes is unknown.

Assay: immunoSEQ multiplex PCR; the TCRdb copy retains only in-frame clones and omits some. The sample yields about 2.3 million clones, around 92% seen once. The study's findings and limits: Incomplete sequencing of sorted subsets was indicated by rarefaction despite large depth.

Donors comprised healthy HIV-negative adults lacking recent acute infections or vaccinations. The rearrangement joins TRBV7-8 to TRBJ2-7; D remains ambiguous. The TCR originated in a man aged 18 to 29 in good health. Some clones in this sample may be carry-over from other donors' samples. Sequenced: naive CD4+ T cells from PBMCs. Subset indicated: CD45RA+ positively selected. CDR3 residues: CASSLWVEQYF. The CDR3 nucleotides read TGTGCCAGCAGCTTATGGGTCGAGCAGTACTTC.